A single sample gave rise to the 22 T cell receptor beta chains below, sequenced in a study of CD8 T cells in ankylosing spondylitis. Using its own MiXCR run on the 5' RACE reads, TCRdb lists one record per CDR3 protein. The data hold around 13,000 distinct CDR3 sequences, with approximately 2.5% observed a single time. Sequencing was done on a sample of blood, either unsorted or a sorted T cell fraction (not recorded which). Receptor source: a male donor with ankylosing spondylitis or in good health (not recorded which).

This clonotype was detected ten times or more. V usage is TRBV9 and J usage is TRBJ2-1; 8 nucleotides match TRBD2. This CDR3 is built from 14 residues. The junction had 4 bases not matched to a gene; V was cut back by 0 bases and J by 8 bases. Germline CDR1 and CDR2: SGDLS and YYNGEE. The CDR3 coding sequence is TGTGCCAGCAGCGTAGGAGGGACTAGAGATGAGCAGTTCTTC. Amino acids: CASSVGGTRDEQFF.

This clonotype showed up many times. This chain uses TRBV9 with TRBJ1-3; TRBD1 matches 7 bases. With V trimmed by 0 bases and J by 1 base, 4 bases remained unmatched. This CDR3 has 16 amino acids. Per germline, CDR1 SGDLS and CDR2 YYNGEE. Written as DNA, the CDR3 is TGTGCCAGCAGCGTAGTTGACAGGGTATCTGGAAACACCATATATTTT. Translated, it gives CASSVVDRVSGNTIYF.

At least ten counts were recorded for this clonotype. CDR3 sequence reads: CASSPRTSSYEQYF. CDR3 bases: TGTGCCAGCAGCCCTCGGACTAGCTCCTACGAGCAGTACTTC. The chain has TRBV9 and TRBJ2-7; TRBD2 aligns across 7 bases. Per germline, CDR1 SGDLS and CDR2 YYNGEE. The CDR3 is made up of 14 amino acids. Trimming took 4 bases from V and 0 from J; bases not matched to a gene: 4.

Many counts were recorded for this clonotype. The rearrangement joins TRBV9 to TRBJ2-1; TRBD1 is a possible D gene (6 bases). This CDR3 is 16 amino acids long. In germline, CDR1 is SGDLS, CDR2 YYNGEE. V dropped 0 bases and J dropped 7 bases, with 17 bases sitting between them. CDR3 DNA: TGTGCCAGCAGCGTAGTTGGTGCACTTACAGGGAATGAGCAGTTCTTC. It is translated as CASSVVGALTGNEQFF.

This clonotype was counted many times. This sequence joins TRBV9 and TRBJ2-1; D gene uncertain. The CDR3 consists of 16 residues. V was pared by 0 bases and J by 10 bases, with 20 bases between. Germline V gives CDR1 SGDLS, CDR2 YYNGEE. CDR3: CASSVESDPRFEEQFF. CDR3 coding DNA: TGTGCCAGCAGCGTAGAATCGGACCCCCGGTTCGAGGAGCAGTTCTTC.

This clonotype was recorded at least ten times. The J gene is TRBJ2-1, the V gene TRBV9; 8 positions match TRBD2. This CDR3 comprises 16 residues. V gave up 4 bases and J gave up 5 bases; unmatched junction bases: 11. Germline V gene lookup returns CDR1 SGDLS and CDR2 YYNGEE. CDR3 in DNA: TGTGCCAGCAGCCCCCGCTCCGGGACTAGAGACAATGAGCAGTTCTTC. Translation gives CASSPRSGTRDNEQFF.

This clonotype has ten or more counts. The DNA of the CDR3 is TGTGCCAGCAGCCCCCGGCCGGGCACCGGGGAGCTGTTTTTT. This gives the protein CASSPRPGTGELFF. This chain joins TRBV9 and TRBJ2-2, with unresolved D. Germline V gene sequence: CDR1 SGDLS, CDR2 YYNGEE. V was shortened by 4 bases and J by 4 bases, with 11 bases between the two germline ends. The CDR3 runs to 14 residues.

This clonotype came up many times. V gene TRBV9 combines with J gene TRBJ2-3; D may be TRBD1 (6 bases). From germline, CDR1 is SGDLS and CDR2 YYNGEE. With 0 bases removed from V and 0 bases from J, the gap between germline ends came to 17 bases. This CDR3 has 18 amino acids. The CDR3 DNA sequence: TGTGCCAGCAGCGTAGACCTGATTCGGACAGAGAGCACAGATACGCAGTATTTT. Translating gives CASSVDLIRTESTDTQYF.

This clonotype was counted many times. J is TRBJ2-7 and V is TRBV9, with 8 bases matching TRBD1. J gave up 4 bases and V 0 bases, and 3 bases lay outside the gene matches. Germline V CDR1 and CDR2: SGDLS, YYNGEE. This CDR3 is built from 14 residues. DNA for the CDR3: TGTGCCAGCAGCGTAGCGGACAGGGCGTACGAGCAGTACTTC. Translating gives CASSVADRAYEQYF.

By its share, this clonotype is medium-sized. CDR3 bases: TGTGCCAGCAGCTTGACAGGAATCCAAGAGACCCAGTACTTC. It encodes CASSLTGIQETQYF. The chain has TRBV9 and TRBJ2-5; D perhaps matches TRBD1 (6 bases). Germline V gene lookup returns CDR1 SGDLS and CDR2 YYNGEE. CDR3 size: 14 residues. V was pared by 4 bases and J by 1 base, with 11 bases between.

This clonotype was detected ten times or more. V and J are TRBV9 and TRBJ1-2; 7 nucleotides align to TRBD1. The CDR3 length is 15 residues. Germline V gives CDR1 SGDLS, CDR2 YYNGEE. The V and J ends lost 0 bases and 8 bases, in that order; junction bases with no gene match: 10. The CDR3 sequence: CASSVGGRGVRGYTF. In nucleotides, the CDR3 is TGTGCCAGCAGCGTAGGTGGCAGGGGGGTTCGGGGCTACACCTTC.

This clonotype showed up many times. V is TRBV9 and J is TRBJ2-7; no clear D. Germline V gene lookup returns CDR1 SGDLS and CDR2 YYNGEE. Trimming stripped 0 bases from V and 4 bases from J, with 2 bases between. The length of the CDR3 is 11 residues. CDR3 bases: TGTGCCAGCAGCGTAGCGTACGAGCAGTACTTC. The encoded protein is CASSVAYEQYF.

In this sample, this clonotype turned up many times. The chain combines TRBV9 with TRBJ1-2; D is perhaps TRBD1 (5 bases). CDR3 length equals 15 residues. Germline CDR1 is SGDLS and CDR2 is YYNGEE. Trimming shortened V by 4 bases and J by 2 bases, and 15 bases separated the two germline ends. CDR3 protein: CASSPGEGRNYGYTF. Here the CDR3 DNA reads TGTGCCAGCAGCCCAGGCGAGGGGCGCAACTATGGCTACACCTTC.

For this clonotype: This could be a read error, since a much larger clone is one nucleotide away. The chain combines TRBV9 with TRBJ2-2; TRBD2 is a possible D gene (5 bases). CDR1 SGDLS and CDR2 YYNGEE come from the germline V gene. The CDR3 contains 14 residues. The CDR3 sequence is CASSVDGYTGELSF. The CDR3 region has the DNA TGTGCCAGCAGCGTAGACGGCTACACCGGGGAGCTGTCTTTT.

At least ten counts were recorded for this clonotype. The V and J genes are TRBV9 and TRBJ2-1; D possibly corresponds to TRBD1 (6 bases). This CDR3 region has 16 residues. The germline V gene encodes CDR1 SGDLS and CDR2 YYNGEE. V shed 0 bases and J shed 9 bases, with 19 bases lying between them. The CDR3 spells CASSVVSQGLDSEQFF. As DNA, the CDR3 is TGTGCCAGCAGCGTAGTCTCCCAGGGGCTCGATTCTGAGCAGTTCTTC.

This clonotype has ten or more counts. The rearrangement links TRBV9 to TRBJ1-2; D remains unclear. The CDR3 has 13 amino acids. Between the trimmed V and J ends, which lost 0 bases and 7 bases, there was a span of 10 bases. CDR1 SGDLS and CDR2 YYNGEE come from the germline V gene. The CDR3 DNA follows: TGTGCCAGCAGCGTAGGGGGAGGCGGTGGCTACACCTTC. As protein: CASSVGGGGGYTF.

This clonotype came up many times. This chain links TRBV9 with TRBJ2-2; D call uncertain. Germline V gene data show CDR1 as SGDLS and CDR2 as YYNGEE. The V gene lost 0 bases and the J gene lost 0 bases, with 9 bases spanning the gap. The CDR3 covers 16 residues. CDR3 amino acids: CASSVGDGSNTGELFF. The CDR3 DNA is TGTGCCAGCAGCGTAGGAGACGGATCGAACACCGGGGAGCTGTTTTTT.

This clonotype was seen repeatedly, ten times or more. This rearrangement joins TRBV9 to TRBJ1-1; D call uncertain. Deletions cut 3 bases from V and 0 bases from J, with 9 bases between. Germline V gene sequence: CDR1 SGDLS, CDR2 YYNGEE. The CDR3 consists of 14 residues. CDR3 DNA sequence: TGTGCCAGCAGCGCCCGACAAGTGAACACTGAAGCTTTCTTT. Translating it yields CASSARQVNTEAFF.

This clonotype came up many times. This chain connects TRBV9 to TRBJ2-3, with 9 nucleotides matching TRBD2. The CDR3 covers 16 residues. The ends lost 3 bases at V and 3 bases at J; junction bases unmatched: 8. Per the germline V gene, CDR1 is SGDLS and CDR2 is YYNGEE. The chain's CDR3 is CASSAYSGGPTDTQYF. The CDR3 DNA follows: TGTGCCAGCAGCGCGTATAGCGGGGGCCCAACAGATACGCAGTATTTT.

This clonotype was detected many times. The V gene is TRBV9, the J gene TRBJ2-3, with D possibly matching TRBD2 (5 bases). CDR3 length: 15 amino acids. V was pared by 0 bases and J by 2 bases, with 10 bases between. The germline CDR1 and CDR2 sequences are SGDLS and YYNGEE. The CDR3 region is CASSVGPLATDTQYF. The CDR3 DNA reads TGTGCCAGCAGCGTAGGACCGCTAGCCACAGATACGCAGTATTTT.

Many counts were recorded for this clonotype. V and J are TRBV9 and TRBJ2-5; D remains unclear. Trimming removed 0 bases from V and 4 bases from J, with 16 bases in between. The germline gives CDR1 SGDLS, CDR2 YYNGEE. CDR3 length: 16 residues. For the CDR3, the DNA is TGTGCCAGCAGCGTAGGGCTAGTAGGTTTCGGAGAGACCCAGTACTTC. It translates to CASSVGLVGFGETQYF. The full variable domain, its missing parts supplied by reference TRBV9 and TRBJ2-5, is DSGVTQTPKHLITATGQRVTLRCSPRSGDLSVYWYQQSLDQGLQFLIQYYNGEERAKGNILERFSAQQFPDLHSELNLSSLELGDSALYFCASSVGLVGFGETQYFGPGTRLLVL.

This clonotype was counted at least ten times. The rearrangement links TRBV9 to TRBJ2-2, with D maybe TRBD2 (5 bases). Germline V gives CDR1 SGDLS, CDR2 YYNGEE. Between the trimmed V and J ends, which lost 1 base and 4 bases, there was a span of 11 bases. CDR3 length equals 15 residues. CDR3 sequence reads: CASSVWWAGTGELFF. DNA of the CDR3: TGTGCCAGCAGCGTATGGTGGGCGGGCACCGGGGAGCTGTTTTTT.